This paragraph reports one T cell receptor (beta chain). Germline CDR1 and CDR2: LGHNA and YSLEER. CDR3 length equals 20 residues. The V end lost 0 bases, the J end lost 4 bases, and 26 bases lay between the germline ends. This sample stems from a study of blood T cell repertoires in COVID-19. About the research overall: The United States, Italy and Spain were the sources of the acute and convalescent COVID-19 samples. PBMCs, B-cell-depleted T cells, or T cells provided the cDNA or gDNA that made up the material.

Study processing details: The authors estimated nucleated cell counts from reference gene primer amplification. Generated by immunoSEQ multiplex PCR, the TCRdb table keeps only in-frame clones and is missing some. Clone size and V and J calls were adopted from that table, with D and trimming inferred from the DNA. The sample records 100,000 or so clones, 81% being singletons. V and J are TRBV4-3 and TRBJ2-3; tentatively, D is TRBD1 (6 bases). This sequence was found in a woman between 65 and 79 years old with acute or convalescent COVID-19. What was sequenced was peripheral blood. The CDR3 loop reads CASSQDQGFSVGSGPDTQYF. The CDR3 nucleotides are TGCGCCAGCAGCCAAGACCAGGGGTTCTCGGTGGGAAGTGGCCCAGATACGCAGTATTTT.